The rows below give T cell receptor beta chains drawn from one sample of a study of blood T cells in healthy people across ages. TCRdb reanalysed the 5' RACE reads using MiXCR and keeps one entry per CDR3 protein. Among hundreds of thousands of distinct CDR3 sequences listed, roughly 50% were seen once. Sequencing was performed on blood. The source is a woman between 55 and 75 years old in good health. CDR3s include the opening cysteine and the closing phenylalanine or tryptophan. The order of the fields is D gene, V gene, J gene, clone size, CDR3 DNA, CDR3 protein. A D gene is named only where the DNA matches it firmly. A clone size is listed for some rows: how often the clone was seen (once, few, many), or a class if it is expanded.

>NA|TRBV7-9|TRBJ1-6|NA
TGTGCCAGCAGCTCGTCCGGGACAAGCAATTCACCCCTCCACTTT
CASSSSGTSNSPLHF
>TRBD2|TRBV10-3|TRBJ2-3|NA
TGTGCCATCAATGAGAGGGAGGGCCGGCCAGATACGCAGTATTTT
CAINEREGRPDTQYF
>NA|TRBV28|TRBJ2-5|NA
TGTGCCTACTCCCCCGCCGGGAGCCAAGAGACCCAGTACTTC
CAYSPAGSQETQYF
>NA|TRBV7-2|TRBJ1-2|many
TGTGCCAGCAGCCCCAGAGTGGGGGTCCGGGGCTACACCTTC
CASSPRVGVRGYTF
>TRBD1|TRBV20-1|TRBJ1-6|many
TGCAGTGCTAGAGAGAACAGGGGATATAATTCACCCCTCCACTTT
CSARENRGYNSPLHF
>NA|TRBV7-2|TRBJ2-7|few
TGTACCAGCAGCTTAGATCCGGGGACCTACGAGCAGTACTTC
CTSSLDPGTYEQYF
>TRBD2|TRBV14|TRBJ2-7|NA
TGTGCCAGCAGCCAGGGTGGACTAGCGGGAGGGAAGTTCGAGCAGTACTTC
CASSQGGLAGGKFEQYF
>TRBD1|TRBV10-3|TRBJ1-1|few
TGTGCCATCAGGCAGGGGGGCCTTATGAACACTGAAGCTTTCTTT
CAIRQGGLMNTEAFF
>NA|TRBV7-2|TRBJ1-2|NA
TGTGCCAGCAGCTTCGGGGGAGGTTTGGGAGGCTACACCTTC
CASSFGGGLGGYTF
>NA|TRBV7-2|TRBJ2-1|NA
TGTGCCAGCAGCCAAGCCATGGGCTGGAATGAGCAGTTCTTC
CASSQAMGWNEQFF
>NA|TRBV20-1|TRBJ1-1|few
TGCAGTGCTTACGACCAGATTATGAACACTGAAGCTTTCTTT
CSAYDQIMNTEAFF
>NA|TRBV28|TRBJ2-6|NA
TGTGCCGGCAGCCAACAGGGAGTTGGGGCCAACGTCCTGACTTTC
CAGSQQGVGANVLTF
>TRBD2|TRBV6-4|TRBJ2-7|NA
TGTGCCAGCAACGCCTTTAGCGGGAGAAGGTACGAGCAGTACTTC
CASNAFSGRRYEQYF
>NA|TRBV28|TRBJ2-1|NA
TGTGCCAGCAGTTCCGCGGGACAGACGACCTACAATGAGCAGTTCTTC
CASSSAGQTTYNEQFF
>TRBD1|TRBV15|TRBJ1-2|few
TGTGCCACCAGCCCCTCGACAGGGACATATGGCTACACCTTC
CATSPSTGTYGYTF
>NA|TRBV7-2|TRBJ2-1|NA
TGTGCCAGCAGCCTCCTTGGACTCCTCAATGAGCAGTTCTTC
CASSLLGLLNEQFF
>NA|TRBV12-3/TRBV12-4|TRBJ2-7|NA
TGTGCCACTAGAGGTGGGGATAGGGTGGGCGAGCAGTACTTC
CATRGGDRVGEQYF
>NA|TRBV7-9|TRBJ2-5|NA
TGTGCCAGCAGCTCCCCCCAGTACTTC
CASSSPQYF